What follows are 9 T cell receptor beta chains derived from one specimen sequenced in a study of identical twins. TCRdb called the 5' RACE reads again in MiXCR, with one record for every CDR3 protein. The sample lists approximately 1.8 million distinct CDR3 sequences, less than 40% occurring once. Sequences were obtained from cord blood. These receptor sequences come from a newborn girl in good health.

The V gene is TRBV5-1, the J gene TRBJ2-7; no reliable D call. The CDR3 spans 14 residues. Trimming removed 0 bases from V and 2 bases from J, with 9 bases in between. Germline V gives CDR1 SGHRS, CDR2 YFSETQ. CDR3 protein: CASSLDPETYEQYF. CDR3 coding DNA: TGCGCCAGCAGCTTGGATCCCGAGACCTACGAGCAGTACTTC. The complete variable domain, with remaining parts taken from reference TRBV5-1 and TRBJ2-7, reads KAGVTQTPRYLIKTRGQQVTLSCSPISGHRSVSWYQQTPGQGLQFLFEYFSETQRNKGNFPGRFSGRQFSNSRSEMNVSTLELGDSALYLCASSLDPETYEQYFGPGTRLTVT.

This clonotype was counted a few times. CDR3 region: CASSSRDYMGAREQYF. CDR3 in DNA: TGTGCCAGCAGTTCCCGAGACTATATGGGGGCGAGGGAGCAGTACTTC. The chain is built from TRBV27 and TRBJ2-7; D possibly corresponds to TRBD1 (6 bases). V was pared by 4 bases and J by 7 bases, with 23 bases between. The CDR3 extends over 16 amino acids. Germline values: CDR1 MNHEY, CDR2 SMNVEV (reference sequence).

The chain has TRBV20-1 and TRBJ2-1, with 15 positions matching TRBD2. J was trimmed by 3 bases and V by 6 bases; bases with no gene match: 9. This CDR3 is 17 amino acids long. CDR1 and CDR2 (germline): DFQATT, SNEGSKA (reference sequence). The CDR3 here is CSATSGTSGGLYNEQFF. The DNA of the CDR3 is TGCAGTGCCACCTCCGGGACTAGCGGGGGGCTCTACAATGAGCAGTTCTTC.

The genes are TRBV14 and TRBJ2-1; 13 bases align to TRBD2. V lost 7 bases, J lost 8 bases, and 8 bases stayed unmatched. Per the germline V gene, CDR1 is SGHDN and CDR2 is FVKESK. This CDR3 has 15 residues. For the CDR3, the DNA is TGTGCCAGCAAAAAACTAGCGGGAGGGCCTGATGAGCAGTTCTTC. Translated: CASKKLAGGPDEQFF.

This clonotype occurred a few times. CDR3 bases: TGCAGCGTTGATCTTGTGGGCCGACTCCAAGAGACCCAGTACTTC. Its translation is CSVDLVGRLQETQYF. The V gene is TRBV29-1, the J gene TRBJ2-5, with unresolved D. This CDR3 spans 15 amino acids. Trimming stripped 3 bases from V and 1 base from J, with 15 bases between. The germline V gene encodes CDR1 SQVTM and CDR2 ANQGSEA.

The gene calls are TRBV4-1 and TRBJ2-1; D uncertain. Germline CDR1 MGHRA, CDR2 YSYEKL. The CDR3 is made up of 14 amino acids. V dropped 0 bases and J dropped 4 bases, with 7 bases sitting between them. The CDR3 bases are TGCGCCAGCAGCCAAGACGACGTATACAATGAGCAGTTCTTC. This gives the protein CASSQDDVYNEQFF.

The CDR3 loop is CASSLGLLLAGATDTQYF. Written as DNA, the CDR3 is TGTGCCAGCAGCTTAGGCCTCCTACTAGCGGGAGCCACAGATACGCAGTATTTT. This rearrangement joins TRBV13 to TRBJ2-3, with TRBD2 matching 11 bases. J lost 2 bases, V lost 0 bases, and 7 bases had no gene match. CDR1 and CDR2 (germline): PRHDT, FYEKMQ (reference sequence). The CDR3 runs to 18 residues.

The genes are TRBV20-1 and TRBJ1-6, with D unresolved. This CDR3 is 14 amino acids long. CDR1 and CDR2 (germline): DFQATT, SNEGSKA (reference sequence). Trimming cost V 4 bases and J 0 bases, with 7 bases left between them. CDR3 amino acids: CSATRSSYNSPLHF. CDR3 DNA: TGCAGTGCTACGAGGAGCTCCTATAATTCACCCCTCCACTTT.

This clonotype was seen many times. This chain links TRBV6-5 with TRBJ2-7; TRBD2 matches at 7 bases. This CDR3 is 14 amino acids long. Germline V gene lookup returns CDR1 MNHEY and CDR2 SVGAGI. Germline trimming cut 2 bases from V and 1 base from J; bases unmatched to any gene: 2. CDR3 residues: CASSYGRGSYEQYF. Written as DNA, the CDR3 is TGTGCCAGCAGTTACGGGAGGGGTTCCTACGAGCAGTACTTC.